One T cell receptor beta chain is described in this entry. The antigen remains undetermined. Per germline, CDR1 MRHNA and CDR2 SNTAGT. This CDR3 has 14 amino acids. V shed 5 bases and J 6 bases; nucleotides not matched to a gene: 6. This sample stems from a study of Ad26.COV2.S vaccination and SARS-CoV-2 variants. Study background: Enrolled in COV1001, the donor was in the Ad26.COV2.S trial arm, which received the vaccine. The vaccine Ad26.COV2.S was put into the muscle once, or twice with 56 days between. Findings of the study overall: Analytic work on TCR breadth and depth might have understated the full extent of total T cell responses. Individuals receiving vaccine had higher spike-specific TCR breadth than placebo recipients did.

TCRdb's copy holds only in-frame clones and misses some; the assay was immunoSEQ multiplex PCR. The table lists about 680,000 clones, more than 80% of them singletons. The treatment denotes: around 19 received Ad26.COV2.S at low or high dose, single or two shots; several received placebo; per-sample allocation not given. Sample collection was performed on day 63 after the first vaccine or placebo injection. The TCR sequence derives from a person aged 18-65 years who received the Ad26.COV2.S COVID-19 vaccine or a placebo. The rearrangement uses TRBV6-4 and TRBJ2-3; 9 positions match TRBD1. This material consisted of peripheral blood, taken in a trial of Ad26.COV2.S vaccine versus placebo. The CDR3, as DNA: TGTGCCAGCAGTCAGGACAGGGGAGGCGATACGCAGTATTTT. This sequence encodes CASSQDRGGDTQYF.